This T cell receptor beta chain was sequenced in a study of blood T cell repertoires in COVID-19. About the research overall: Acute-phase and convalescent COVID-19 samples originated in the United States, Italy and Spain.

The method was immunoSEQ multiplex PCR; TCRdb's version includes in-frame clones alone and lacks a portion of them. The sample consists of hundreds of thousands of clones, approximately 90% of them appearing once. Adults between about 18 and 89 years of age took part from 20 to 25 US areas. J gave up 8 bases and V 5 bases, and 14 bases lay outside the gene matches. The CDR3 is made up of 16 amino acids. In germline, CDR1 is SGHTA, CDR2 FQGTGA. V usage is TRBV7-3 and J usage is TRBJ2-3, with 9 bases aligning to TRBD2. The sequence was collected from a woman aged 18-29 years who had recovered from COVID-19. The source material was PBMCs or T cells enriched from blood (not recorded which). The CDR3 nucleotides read TGTGCCAGCAGCCCATTAGCGGGGGCCCCCGATGGTACGCAGTATTTT. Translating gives CASSPLAGAPDGTQYF. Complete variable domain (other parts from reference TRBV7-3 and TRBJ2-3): GAGVSQTPSNKVTEKGKYVELRCDPISGHTALYWYRQSLGQGPEFLIYFQGTGAADDSGLPNDRFFAVRPEGSVSTLKIQRTERGDSAVYLCASSPLAGAPDGTQYFGPGTRLTVL.